These 7 T cell receptor beta chains came from one sample sequenced in a study of T-cell memory formation after mild COVID-19. Each CDR3 protein gets one entry after TCRdb re-called the 5' RACE reads with MiXCR. The data show about 200,000 distinct CDR3 sequences, under 20% seen once. Sequencing input: PBMCs or a T cell subset sorted from them (not recorded which). The source of these receptors is an adult woman who had mild COVID-19 (a few samples of this study predate the infection). Cell type and time point are not known.

This CDR3 reads CASSSLTGLAGEQYF. CDR3 DNA: TGTGCCAGCAGCTCGTTGACAGGTCTAGCGGGAGAGCAGTACTTC. The V call is TRBV11-2, the J call TRBJ2-7; 9 bases are shared with TRBD2. V was clipped by 4 bases and J by 7 bases; unmatched bases: 11. The CDR3 contains 15 residues. Germline V gives CDR1 SGHAT, CDR2 FQNNGV.

In regard to this clonotype: The junction shows a germline mismatch at one end, possibly a read error. The chain recombines TRBV5-6 with TRBJ1-2; D is perhaps TRBD1 (5 bases). The CDR3 is 17 residues long. Per germline, CDR1 SGHDT and CDR2 YYEEEE. CDR3 in DNA: TGTGCCAGCAGCTCCCGATTACGACAGTTAGCTAACTATGGCTGCACCTTC. Translating gives CASSSRLRQLANYGCTF.

The V gene is TRBV29-1, the J gene TRBJ1-2; no reliable D call. V lost 4 bases and J 7 bases, leaving 13 bases between the germline ends. In germline, CDR1 is SQVTM, CDR2 ANQGSEA. The CDR3 totals 12 residues. The CDR3 nucleotides read TGCAGCGTTGTTGTGGGTTCGAGTGGCTACACCTTC. Residues: CSVVVGSSGYTF.

The chain has TRBV7-2 and TRBJ2-3; TRBD2 aligns across 7 bases. The CDR3 is 14 amino acids. V trimming: 3 bases; J trimming: 6 bases; junction bases outside the gene matches: 6. CDR1 is SGHTA, CDR2 FQGNSA, per germline. This chain's CDR3 is CASSFSTSPDTQYF. The CDR3 nucleotides read TGTGCCAGCAGCTTCTCGACTAGCCCCGATACGCAGTATTTT.

The CDR3 nucleotides are TGTGCCAGCAGTCCCGACCGCCGGCCCTATGGCTACACCTTC. Amino acid sequence: CASSPDRRPYGYTF. The V call is TRBV12-3 or TRBV12-4, the J call TRBJ1-2; D gene uncertain. V was cut by 5 bases and J by 4 bases, with 14 bases left in between. The CDR3 extends over 14 amino acids.

This chain joins TRBV19 and TRBJ1-1; D remains unclear. CDR1 LNHDA and CDR2 SQIVND come from the germline V gene (reference sequence). Trimming removed 5 bases at V and 7 bases at J, with 11 bases between. CDR3 size: 12 residues. The CDR3 DNA sequence: TGTGCCAGTAGTCAGCGGCTAAGTGAAGCTTTCTTT. Translating gives CASSQRLSEAFF.

V and J are TRBV7-9 and TRBJ2-1; D possibly corresponds to TRBD2 (6 bases). Germline CDR1 reads SEHNR; CDR2 reads FQNEAQ (reference sequence). The germline V and J ends were trimmed by 4 bases and 7 bases, with 14 bases remaining between them. The CDR3 is made up of 14 amino acids. The CDR3 is CASSSLALVNEQFF. The CDR3 DNA reads as TGTGCCAGCAGCTCGCTAGCGCTTGTAAATGAGCAGTTCTTC.